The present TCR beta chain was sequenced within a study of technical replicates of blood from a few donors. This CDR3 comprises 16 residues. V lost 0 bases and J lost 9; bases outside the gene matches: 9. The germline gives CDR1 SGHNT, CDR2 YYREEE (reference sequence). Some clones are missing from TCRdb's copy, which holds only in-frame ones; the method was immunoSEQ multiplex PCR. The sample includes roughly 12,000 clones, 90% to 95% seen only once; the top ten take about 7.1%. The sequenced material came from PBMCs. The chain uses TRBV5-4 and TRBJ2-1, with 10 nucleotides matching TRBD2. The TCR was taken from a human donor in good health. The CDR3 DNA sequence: TGTGCCAGCAGCTTGGAACTAGCGGGGCTAAGGGGTGAGCAGTTCTTC. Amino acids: CASSLELAGLRGEQFF. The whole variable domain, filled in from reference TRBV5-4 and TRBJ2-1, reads ETGVTQSPTHLIKTRGQQVTLRCSSQSGHNTVSWYQQALGQGPQFIFQYYREEENGRGNFPPRFSGLQFPNYSSELNVNALELDDSALYLCASSLELAGLRGEQFFGPGTRLTVL.